A single sample gave rise to the 9 T cell receptor beta chains below, sequenced in a study of CD8+CD57+ T cells in acquired aplastic anemia. The study profiled TCR beta VDJ and CDR3 using genomic DNA as template. TCRdb redid the calling of the reads with MiXCR, one entry per CDR3 protein. The sample consists of about 220,000 distinct CDR3 sequences, approximately 50% of them appearing once. Previously, flow cytometry had revealed CD8+CD57+ cell expansion in the patients chosen for sequencing. Sequenced input: sorted CD4+, CD8+, or CD8+CD57+ T cells (not recorded which) from PBMCs. These receptors were taken from a human donor with aplastic anemia.

This clonotype has ten or more counts. V is TRBV11-3 and J is TRBJ2-1; 11 nucleotides agree with TRBD1. The germline gives CDR1 SGHNT, CDR2 YENEEA. The CDR3 totals 16 residues. V was pared by 3 bases and J by 7 bases, with 8 bases of the junction left unmatched. The CDR3 DNA sequence: TGTGCCAGCAGCTTTCGCCGTGGACAGGGGGCAAATGAGCAGTTCTTC. Its translation is CASSFRRGQGANEQFF.

The chain has TRBV19 and TRBJ1-6; D might be TRBD1 (6 bases). Germline V CDR1 and CDR2: LNHDA, SQIVND (reference sequence). The length of the CDR3 is 15 residues. V lost 4 bases and J lost 3, with 10 bases in between. The CDR3 sequence: CASSTETGYNSPLHF. The CDR3 region has the DNA TGTGCCAGTAGTACCGAGACAGGCTATAATTCACCCCTCCACTTT.

In its sample, this clonotype was seen many times. The V call is TRBV7-9, the J call TRBJ2-2, with 7 bases identical to TRBD1. The CDR3 runs 16 residues. V lost 3 bases and J lost 3; bases outside the gene matches: 7. Germline CDR1 is SEHNR and CDR2 is FQNEAQ (reference sequence). This CDR3 reads CASSLTGSRYTGELFF. The CDR3 DNA reads as TGTGCCAGCAGCTTGACAGGGTCTAGGTACACCGGGGAGCTGTTTTTT.

V usage is TRBV28 and J usage is TRBJ1-2; D is ambiguous. This CDR3 contains 15 residues. Germline V gene lookup returns CDR1 MDHEN and CDR2 SYDVKM. The V end was cut by 2 bases, the J end by 5 bases, with 15 bases between. This chain's CDR3 is CASSLGPQDQYGYTF. The CDR3 nucleotides are TGTGCCAGCAGTTTAGGGCCGCAGGACCAGTATGGCTACACCTTC.

The genes are TRBV15 and TRBJ2-2; 7 bases fit TRBD1. The CDR3 is 14 amino acids. The germline V gene has CDR1 LNHNV and CDR2 YYDKDF (reference sequence). V was pared by 5 bases and J by 1 base, with 1 base of the junction left unmatched. CDR3 nucleotide sequence: TGTGCCACCAGCCGGACAGGGAACACCGGGGAGCTGTTTTTT. Its translation is CATSRTGNTGELFF.

The V gene is TRBV5-1, the J gene TRBJ2-3; TRBD2 might be the D (6 bases). Trimming cost V 0 bases and J 2 bases, with 13 bases left between them. In germline, CDR1 is SGHRS, CDR2 YFSETQ. CDR3 length: 16 residues. CDR3 residues: CASSLAVGRVTDTQYF. In DNA, the CDR3 is TGCGCCAGCAGCTTGGCCGTCGGGAGAGTCACAGATACGCAGTATTTT.

The chain has TRBV11-3 and TRBJ2-5, with a possible D match to TRBD1 (6 bases). This CDR3 has 13 residues. Per germline, CDR1 SGHNT and CDR2 YENEEA. V shed 5 bases and J shed 5 bases, with 12 bases lying between them. CDR3 loop: CASSLRGMETQYF. For the CDR3, the DNA is TGTGCCAGCAGCCTTAGGGGGATGGAGACCCAGTACTTC.

The chain has TRBV7-9 and TRBJ1-2, with D unresolved. The CDR3 loop spans 14 amino acids. With 0 bases removed from V and 9 bases from J, the gap between germline ends came to 14 bases. Germline V gene data show CDR1 as SEHNR and CDR2 as FQNEAQ (reference sequence). The CDR3 DNA sequence: TGTGCCAGCAGCTTAGCCCGGGCTGCGGTGAGCTACACCTTC. Protein sequence: CASSLARAAVSYTF.

V usage is TRBV13 and J usage is TRBJ1-5; 7 bases match TRBD1. V lost 6 bases and J lost 7; bases outside the gene matches: 6. CDR3 length: 13 amino acids. CDR1 PRHDT and CDR2 FYEKMQ come from the germline V gene (reference sequence). DNA for the CDR3: TGTGCCAGCAGGGCAGGGGGTGGGCAGCCCCAGCATTTT. Translated: CASRAGGGQPQHF.